Listed below are T cell receptor beta chains from one sample, sequenced in a study of T cell changes during pregnancy in multiple sclerosis. The data were produced by immunoSEQ multiplex PCR, yet TCRdb's version contains in-frame clones alone and is incomplete. The table records 57,000 or so clones, around 91% of them present only once. Sequences were derived from peripheral blood, sampled in the third trimester of pregnancy. The receptors derive from a female donor in good health, enrolled as a control in a pregnancy study. Each CDR3 is given with its conserved first and last residue. The order of the fields is V gene, J gene, clone size, D gene, CDR3 protein, CDR3 DNA. D genes are given only for firm matches. Expanded clones are given a class, and other clones once, few, many or no size at all.

V: TRBV5-1
J: TRBJ2-1
size: -
D: TRBD2
CDR3: CASTPGGGGVYNEQFF
DNA: TGCGCCAGCACCCCTGGGGGGGGAGGGGTATACAATGAGCAGTTCTTC

V: TRBV6-6
J: TRBJ2-7
size: few
D: -
CDR3: CASSVGLTYEQYF
DNA: TGTGCCAGCAGCGTCGGACTGACCTACGAGCAGTACTTC

V: TRBV10-2
J: TRBJ1-2
size: -
D: TRBD1
CDR3: CASSPTGATTNYGYTF
DNA: TGCGCCAGCAGCCCGACAGGGGCAACCACTAACTATGGCTACACCTTC

V: TRBV7-2
J: TRBJ1-2
size: -
D: -
CDR3: CASSLGQEGGYTF
DNA: TGTGCCAGCAGCTTAGGGCAGGAAGGTGGCTACACCTTC

V: TRBV23-1
J: TRBJ2-1
size: -
D: TRBD2
CDR3: CASSQSLAGGVQCRGEQFF
DNA: TGCGCCAGCAGTCAATCGCTAGCGGGGGGCGTTCAATGTCGGGGGGAGCAGTTCTTC

V: TRBV6-6
J: TRBJ1-5
size: -
D: -
CDR3: CASSYSSAGGQPQHF
DNA: TGTGCCAGCAGTTACTCGAGCGCTGGAGGTCAGCCCCAGCATTTT

V: TRBV15
J: TRBJ2-5
size: -
D: -
CDR3: CATRTAPQETQYF
DNA: TGTGCCACCAGGACTGCACCTCAAGAGACCCAGTACTTC

V: TRBV19
J: TRBJ2-3
size: -
D: TRBD1
CDR3: CASSTLRTGERADTQYF
DNA: TGTGCCAGTAGTACCCTGCGGACAGGGGAAAGGGCAGATACGCAGTATTTT

V: TRBV6-1
J: TRBJ1-3
size: -
D: -
CDR3: CASSAGINTIYF
DNA: TGTGCCAGCAGTGCAGGGATCAACACCATATATTTT

V: TRBV5-4
J: TRBJ1-1
size: -
D: TRBD1
CDR3: CASSQTGDTEAFF
DNA: TGTGCCAGCAGCCAGACAGGGGACACTGAAGCTTTCTTT

V: TRBV6-1
J: TRBJ1-5
size: -
D: TRBD1
CDR3: CASRGTGNNQPQHF
DNA: TGTGCCAGCAGAGGGACAGGGAACAATCAGCCCCAGCATTTT

V: TRBV30
J: TRBJ1-5
size: -
D: -
CDR3: CAWSGGRQDHQPQHF
DNA: TGTGCCTGGAGTGGGGGCAGACAAGATCACCAGCCCCAGCATTTT

V: TRBV19
J: TRBJ1-3
size: -
D: -
CDR3: CASSIDPGSISGNTIYF
DNA: TGTGCCAGTAGTATAGACCCGGGGTCCATCTCTGGAAACACCATATATTTT

V: TRBV7-2
J: TRBJ2-7
size: -
D: TRBD1
CDR3: CASRSGTGLDEQYF
DNA: TGTGCCAGCAGGTCCGGGACAGGGCTGGACGAGCAGTACTTC

V: TRBV5-1
J: TRBJ2-3
size: -
D: TRBD2
CDR3: CASSSTSGIAYTQYF
DNA: TGCGCCAGCAGCTCGACTAGCGGGATAGCTTATACGCAGTATTTT

V: TRBV11-2
J: TRBJ1-1
size: -
D: -
CDR3: CASSLELEFPGFAFF
DNA: TGTGCCAGCAGCTTAGAATTGGAGTTCCCAGGGTTTGCTTTCTTT

V: TRBV6-5
J: TRBJ1-6
size: -
D: TRBD1
CDR3: CASSFRTGGNSPLHF
DNA: TGTGCCAGCAGTTTCAGGACAGGGGGAAATTCACCCCTCCACTTT

V: TRBV19
J: TRBJ2-5
size: -
D: -
CDR3: CASSGFGPPETQYF
DNA: TGTGCCAGTAGTGGATTTGGGCCCCCGGAGACCCAGTACTTC

V: TRBV7-9
J: TRBJ2-7
size: -
D: TRBD2
CDR3: CASSPQREPSYEQYF
DNA: TGTGCCAGCAGCCCGCAGCGGGAGCCCTCCTACGAGCAGTACTTC

V: TRBV5-5
J: TRBJ2-7
size: -
D: TRBD1
CDR3: CASSSGQGYTYEQYF
DNA: TGTGCCAGCAGCTCAGGACAGGGATATACCTACGAGCAGTACTTC

V: TRBV2
J: TRBJ2-7
size: -
D: -
CDR3: CASKAGTYEQYF
DNA: TGTGCCAGCAAGGCAGGAACCTACGAGCAGTACTTC

V: TRBV7-9
J: TRBJ1-2
size: -
D: TRBD1
CDR3: CASSSRDSNYGYTF
DNA: TGTGCCAGCAGCTCCCGGGACAGCAACTATGGCTACACCTTC

V: TRBV4-1
J: TRBJ1-1
size: -
D: TRBD1
CDR3: CASTQGAQMMNTEAFF
DNA: TGCGCCAGCACACAGGGGGCCCAAATGATGAACACTGAAGCTTTCTTT

V: TRBV7-8
J: TRBJ2-7
size: -
D: -
CDR3: CASSSPGPQRDEQYF
DNA: TGTGCCAGCAGCTCCCCTGGGCCTCAGAGGGACGAGCAGTACTTC

V: TRBV5-5
J: TRBJ1-5
size: once
D: -
CDR3: CASSLATRTSNQPQHF
DNA: TGTGCCAGCAGCTTGGCCACCAGGACAAGCAATCAGCCCCAGCATTTT

V: TRBV10-3
J: TRBJ1-2
size: -
D: TRBD1
CDR3: CAISKQGLGGYTF
DNA: TGTGCCATCAGCAAACAGGGGTTGGGTGGCTACACCTTC

V: TRBV5-6
J: TRBJ1-2
size: -
D: -
CDR3: CASSLNTGNGYGYTF
DNA: TGTGCCAGCAGCCTAAACACAGGGAACGGCTATGGCTACACCTTC

V: TRBV2
J: TRBJ2-1
size: -
D: TRBD1
CDR3: CASSSPDRGDNEQFF
DNA: TGTGCCAGCAGTTCACCGGACAGGGGGGACAATGAGCAGTTCTTC

V: TRBV25-1
J: TRBJ2-1
size: -
D: TRBD2
CDR3: CASRTSGGDNEQFF
DNA: TGTGCCAGCAGGACTAGCGGGGGGGACAATGAGCAGTTCTTC

V: TRBV7-2
J: TRBJ1-5
size: -
D: TRBD1
CDR3: CASSRGTDQPQHF
DNA: TGTGCCAGCAGCCGGGGGACAGATCAGCCCCAGCATTTT

V: TRBV2
J: TRBJ2-3
size: -
D: TRBD2
CDR3: CASRLSSGSGVDTQYF
DNA: TGTGCCAGCAGACTTTCTAGCGGGAGTGGGGTAGATACGCAGTATTTT

V: TRBV7-8
J: TRBJ2-1
size: -
D: -
CDR3: CASSPRLSGDEQFF
DNA: TGTGCCAGCAGCCCCCGGCTGTCGGGGGATGAGCAGTTCTTC

V: TRBV7-2
J: TRBJ2-2
size: -
D: TRBD1
CDR3: CASSRNLGQTNTGELFF
DNA: TGTGCCAGCAGCAGAAACTTGGGACAGACGAACACCGGGGAGCTGTTTTTT

V: TRBV9
J: TRBJ2-7
size: -
D: TRBD2
CDR3: CASSPPGGGYEQYF
DNA: TGTGCCAGCAGCCCCCCGGGAGGGGGCTACGAGCAGTACTTC

V: TRBV29-1
J: TRBJ1-2
size: -
D: TRBD1
CDR3: CSVSGGDGYTF
DNA: TGCAGCGTTTCAGGGGGCGATGGCTACACCTTC

V: TRBV7-9
J: TRBJ2-3
size: -
D: -
CDR3: CASSSWAHGGTDTQYF
DNA: TGTGCCAGCAGCTCTTGGGCCCACGGTGGCACAGATACGCAGTATTTT

V: TRBV18
J: TRBJ2-4
size: -
D: -
CDR3: CASSVVAKNIQYF
DNA: TGTGCCAGCTCAGTAGTAGCCAAAAACATTCAGTACTTC

V: TRBV11-3
J: TRBJ2-7
size: -
D: TRBD1
CDR3: CASRPWDRKYEQYF
DNA: TGTGCCAGCAGACCTTGGGACAGAAAGTACGAGCAGTACTTC

V: TRBV30
J: TRBJ1-6
size: -
D: -
CDR3: CAWSGGDSPLHF
DNA: TGTGCCTGGAGTGGCGGGGATTCACCCCTCCACTTT

V: TRBV7-2
J: TRBJ2-1
size: -
D: TRBD2
CDR3: CASKTIAGGHDEQFF
DNA: TGTGCCAGCAAGACTATAGCGGGGGGGCACGATGAGCAGTTCTTC

V: TRBV25-1
J: TRBJ2-2
size: -
D: TRBD2
CDR3: CASSETPGLLSNTGELFF
DNA: TGTGCCAGCAGTGAAACACCGGGACTACTATCGAACACCGGGGAGCTGTTTTTT

V: TRBV29-1
J: TRBJ1-5
size: -
D: -
CDR3: CSVGGGTSNQPQHF
DNA: TGCAGCGTTGGGGGGGGTACAAGCAATCAGCCCCAGCATTTT

V: TRBV15
J: TRBJ2-3
size: -
D: TRBD2
CDR3: CATSRGVSGRSRDTQYF
DNA: TGTGCCACCAGCAGAGGCGTAAGCGGGAGATCGAGAGATACGCAGTATTTT

V: TRBV7-7
J: TRBJ2-5
size: -
D: -
CDR3: CASSLAVGGKETQYF
DNA: TGTGCTAGCAGCTTAGCGGTGGGGGGAAAAGAGACCCAGTACTTC

V: TRBV2
J: TRBJ2-3
size: -
D: -
CDR3: CASSLALGTDTQYF
DNA: TGTGCCAGCAGTCTGGCTCTTGGCACAGATACGCAGTATTTT

V: TRBV11-2
J: TRBJ2-7
size: -
D: TRBD1
CDR3: CASSGGTGGYYEQYF
DNA: TGTGCCAGCAGCGGGGGGACAGGGGGCTACTACGAGCAGTACTTC

V: TRBV25-1
J: TRBJ1-2
size: -
D: TRBD1
CDR3: CASLTGRGGYTF
DNA: TGTGCCAGCCTGACAGGGAGAGGGGGCTACACCTTC